This T cell receptor (beta chain) was recovered during a study of T cells in Graves' hyperthyroidism and ophthalmopathy. Study context: Blood was drawn when the patient was first diagnosed and still untreated.

This clonotype was observed at least ten times. Its target is unknown. At least 3 on the Clinical Activity Score was recorded for ophthalmopathy patients, who also had NOSPECS grade at least 4 and duration under 3 months. Lactation, pregnancy, other autoimmune disease or uncontrolled infection led to exclusion of patients. TCR beta CDR3 sequences were amplified from RNA transcripts. With the HTBI primer set, the TCR CDR3 went through a first round of RT-PCR. One entry per CDR3 protein, called by TCRdb with MiXCR from the multiplex PCR reads. The sample includes about 400,000 distinct CDR3 sequences, roughly 14% of them seen just once. Overall study findings and caveats: A 13 V-J model separated ophthalmopathy from stable hyperthyroidism.

This CDR3 region has 15 residues. With 2 bases clipped from V and 1 base from J, the junction kept 3 bases outside the gene matches. Germline assignment: CDR1 SGHDT and CDR2 YYEEEE. The chain uses TRBV5-6 and TRBJ2-3; 8 bases are a match to TRBD2. This clonotype was obtained from a woman aged 25-40 years with Graves' ophthalmopathy. Sequencing input: blood. CDR3 sequence reads: CASSLLRGGTDTQYF. Written as DNA, the CDR3 is TGTGCCAGCAGCTTACTGCGGGGGGGCACAGATACGCAGTATTTT.